This T cell receptor (beta chain) was sequenced in a study of T cell responses to AZD1222 COVID-19 vaccine. Using immunoSEQ multiplex PCR, the repertoire was profiled, and TCRdb retains in-frame clones only, with some absent. The sample lists 100,000 to 150,000 clones; about 93% were seen once. For this clone: Its specificity is not known.

Study-wide results and caveats: Repertoire sampling happened only post peak T cell response. Clonal diversity may have been underestimated in mostly white British donors. Spike-specific TCR depth and breadth grew after two AZD1222 doses. Regions 160-218 and 743-854 dominated among vaccine-associated CD4 TCRs spanning spike.

The CDR3 is made up of 13 amino acids. Germline loops: CDR1 MNHEY, CDR2 SVGAGI. Between the trimmed V and J ends, which lost 3 bases and 2 bases, there was a span of 7 bases. V is TRBV6-5 and J is TRBJ2-5, with D hard to call. Material: peripheral blood, obtained on day 0 of AZD1222 vaccination. The clonotype was recovered from an adult in good health. CDR3 amino acids: CASSYSRQETQYF. The CDR3, as DNA: TGTGCCAGCAGTTATTCCCGACAAGAGACCCAGTACTTC.